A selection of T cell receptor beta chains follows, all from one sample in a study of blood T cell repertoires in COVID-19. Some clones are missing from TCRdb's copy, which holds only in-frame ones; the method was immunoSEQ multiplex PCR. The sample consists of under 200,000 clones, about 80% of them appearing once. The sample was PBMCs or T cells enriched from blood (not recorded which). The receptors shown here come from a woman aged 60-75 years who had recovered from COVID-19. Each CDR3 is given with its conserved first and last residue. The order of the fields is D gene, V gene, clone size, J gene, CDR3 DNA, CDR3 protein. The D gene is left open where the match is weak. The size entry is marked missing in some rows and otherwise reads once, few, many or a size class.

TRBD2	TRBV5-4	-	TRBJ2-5	TGTGCCAGCAGCCCACTAGCGGGGGAAGGAGAGACCCAGTACTTC	CASSPLAGEGETQYF
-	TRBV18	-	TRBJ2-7	TGTGCCAGCTCACCACCCCCGGGGTACGAGCAGTACTTC	CASSPPPGYEQYF
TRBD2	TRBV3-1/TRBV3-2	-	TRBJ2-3	TGTGCCAGCAGCCAGAGCGGGACTACGCGAACGGGAAATACGCAGTATTTT	CASSQSGTTRTGNTQYF
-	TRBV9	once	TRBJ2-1	TGTGCCAGCAGCGAGGGGTCCTTGGACATCTACAATGAGCAGTTCTTC	CASSEGSLDIYNEQFF
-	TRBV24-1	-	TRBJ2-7	TGTGCCACCAGTGGCACAAACTACGAGCAGTACTTC	CATSGTNYEQYF
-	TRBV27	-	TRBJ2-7	TGTGCCAGCAGTTTATCGCAGGGCCAGATCTACGAGCAGTACTTC	CASSLSQGQIYEQYF
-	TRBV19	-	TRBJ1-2	TGTGCCAGTACCCCTCGGGCAGGGCTTTATGGCTACACCTTC	CASTPRAGLYGYTF
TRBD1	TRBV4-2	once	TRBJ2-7	TGTGCCAGCAGCCAAGATCCAGGACAGGGTCGAAACGAGCAGTACTTC	CASSQDPGQGRNEQYF
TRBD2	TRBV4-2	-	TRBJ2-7	TGTGCCAGCAGCCAAGATAGGGGACTAGCGGAGGCGTACGAGCAGTACTTC	CASSQDRGLAEAYEQYF
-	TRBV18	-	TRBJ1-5	TGTGCCAGCTCACCAGGGGGCAGTCAGCCCCAGCATTTT	CASSPGGSQPQHF
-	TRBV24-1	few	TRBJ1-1	TGTGCCACCAGTGACCCACATACAGGGAACACTGAAGCTTTCTTT	CATSDPHTGNTEAFF
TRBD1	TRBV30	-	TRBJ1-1	TGTGCCTGGAGTCCCAGGGGGACTTTGATCGAAGCTTTCTTT	CAWSPRGTLIEAFF
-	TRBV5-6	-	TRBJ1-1	TGTGCCAGCAGCTTGCGCGGGACTGAAGCTTTCTTT	CASSLRGTEAFF
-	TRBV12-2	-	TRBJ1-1	TGTGCAAGTCGCTCCCGTCGGCGGGGACAGAAGAACACTGAAGCTTTCTTT	CASRSRRRGQKNTEAFF
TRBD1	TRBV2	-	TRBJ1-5	TGTGCCAGCAGTGATACCAGGGGGGAGCCCCAGCATTTT	CASSDTRGEPQHF
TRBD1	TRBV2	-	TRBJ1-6	TGTGCCAGCACCCCCGGGACAGGGGGGGATTCACCCCTCCACTTT	CASTPGTGGDSPLHF
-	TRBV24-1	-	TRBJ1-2	TGTGCCACCACGGACCCAGGGGAGAACTATGGCTACACCTTC	CATTDPGENYGYTF
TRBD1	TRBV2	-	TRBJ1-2	TGTGCCAGCAGTGAACAGGGGGCTAACTATGGCTACACCTTC	CASSEQGANYGYTF
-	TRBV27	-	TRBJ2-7	TGTGCCAGCAGTCCCGGGGGGCCTCGCGAGCAGTACTTC	CASSPGGPREQYF
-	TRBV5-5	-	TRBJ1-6	TGTGCCAGCAGCTCGAGGGTGGATAATTCACCCCTCCACTTT	CASSSRVDNSPLHF
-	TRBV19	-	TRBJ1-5	TGTGCCAGTAGGGTTACCGGAGATCAGCCCCAGCATTTT	CASRVTGDQPQHF
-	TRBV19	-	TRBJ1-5	TGTGCCAGTAGTACCGAAACAGGGCAGGGCCAGCCCCAGCATTTT	CASSTETGQGQPQHF
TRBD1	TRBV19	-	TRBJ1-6	TGTGCCAGTAGTGTCGACAGGGGGACTTCACCCCTCCACTTT	CASSVDRGTSPLHF
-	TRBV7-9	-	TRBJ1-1	TGTGCCAGCAGCTTATTACGACAGTCTATTGAAGCTTTCTTT	CASSLLRQSIEAFF
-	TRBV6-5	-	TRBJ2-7	TGTGCCAGCAGTTACGGGGGGGGCGTTGGCTACGAGCAGTACTTC	CASSYGGGVGYEQYF